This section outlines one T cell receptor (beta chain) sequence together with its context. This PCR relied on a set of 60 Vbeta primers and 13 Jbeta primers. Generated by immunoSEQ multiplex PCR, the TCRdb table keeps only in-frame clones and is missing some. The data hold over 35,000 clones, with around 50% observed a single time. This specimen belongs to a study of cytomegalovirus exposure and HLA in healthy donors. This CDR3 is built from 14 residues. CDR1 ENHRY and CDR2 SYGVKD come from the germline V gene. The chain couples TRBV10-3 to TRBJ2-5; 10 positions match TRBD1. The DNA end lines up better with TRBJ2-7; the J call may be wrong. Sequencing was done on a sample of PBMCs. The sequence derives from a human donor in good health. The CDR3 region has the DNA TGTGCCATCAGTGAGTGGGGACAGGGGTACGAGCAGTACTTC. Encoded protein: CAISEWGQGYEQYF.